This entry lists 30 T cell receptor beta chains sequenced from one sample in a study of shared clonotypes between healthy human individuals. Sequenced by immunoSEQ multiplex PCR; TCRdb stores in-frame clones only, minus some. The sample has about 2.4 million clones; roughly nine tenths are singletons. The sequenced sample was naive CD4+ T cells sorted from blood. As for subset: CD45RA+ positively selected. The origin of the receptors is a man aged 18 to 30 in good health.

This sequence joins TRBV29-1 and TRBJ2-7, with 9 bases matching TRBD1. Germline CDR1 is SQVTM and CDR2 is ANQGSEA. Trimming at V came to 4 bases and at J to 4 bases, leaving 5 bases not matched to a gene. There are 13 residues in the CDR3. The CDR3: CSVVRQGGYEQYF. The CDR3 coding sequence is TGCAGCGTTGTGAGACAGGGGGGTTACGAGCAGTACTTC.

The chain uses TRBV30 and TRBJ2-7; TRBD2 matches 12 bases. After removal of 5 bases from V and 8 bases from J, the junction contained 4 bases not matched to a gene. The CDR3 runs 12 residues. In germline, CDR1 is GTSNPN, CDR2 SVGIG (reference sequence). This CDR3 is CAWGLAGNKQYF. The CDR3 nucleotides read TGTGCCTGGGGACTAGCGGGAAATAAGCAGTACTTC.

The chain combines TRBV4-1 with TRBJ2-5; the D is unclear. The CDR3 has 13 amino acids. Germline assignment: CDR1 MGHRA and CDR2 YSYEKL. Trimming cost V 4 bases and J 0 bases, with 6 bases left between them. The CDR3 sequence: CASSLGNQETQYF. DNA for the CDR3: TGCGCCAGCAGCCTTGGTAACCAAGAGACCCAGTACTTC.

The chain combines TRBV25-1 with TRBJ1-4; D gene unclear. Germline CDR1 and CDR2: MGHDK and SYGVNS. V gave up 7 bases and J gave up 0 bases, with 15 bases separating them. This CDR3 has 16 residues. The CDR3 loop is CASNGLDGTTNEKLFF. DNA for the CDR3: TGTGCCAGCAATGGATTGGACGGAACAACTAATGAAAAACTGTTTTTT.

The chain recombines TRBV6-1 with TRBJ2-7, with D perhaps TRBD1 or TRBD2 (5 bases each). This CDR3 has 15 amino acids. Germline lookup yields CDR1 MNHNS and CDR2 SASEGT. With 5 bases removed from V and 2 bases from J, the gap between germline ends came to 16 bases. The DNA of the CDR3 is TGTGCCAGCAGTACGGGACCGGACGGCCCCTACGAGCAGTACTTC. Amino acid sequence: CASSTGPDGPYEQYF.

Only a few counts were recorded for this clone. This chain connects TRBV4-1 to TRBJ1-5; D uncertain. The CDR3 is made up of 14 amino acids. In germline, CDR1 is MGHRA, CDR2 YSYEKL. With 0 bases removed from V and 1 base from J, the gap between germline ends came to 4 bases. Written as DNA, the CDR3 is TGCGCCAGCAGCCAAGAAAGGAGCAATCAGCCCCAGCATTTT. Protein product: CASSQERSNQPQHF.

The rearrangement joins TRBV10-3 to TRBJ1-4; D not resolved. Deletions cut 4 bases from V and 5 bases from J, with 11 bases between. This CDR3 is 14 amino acids long. Germline values: CDR1 ENHRY, CDR2 SYGVKD. The CDR3 bases are TGTGCCATCAGTGCGGGAAACGGGAATGAAAAACTGTTTTTT. It yields the protein CAISAGNGNEKLFF.

This clone occurred once. CDR3: CASSIASGPGGYEQYF. The CDR3 bases are TGTGCCAGTAGTATAGCTTCGGGACCGGGGGGGTACGAGCAGTACTTC. V gene TRBV19 combines with J gene TRBJ2-7; 8 positions match TRBD2. The CDR3 runs to 16 residues. CDR1 is LNHDA, CDR2 SQIVND, per germline (reference sequence). J was trimmed by 4 bases and V by 1 base; bases with no gene match: 9.

To note about this clone: A read error may produce the germline difference seen at one junction end. The CDR3 DNA is TGTGCTAGCAGCGCGGGGGAGACTGGGGCCAACGTCCTGACTTTC. Its protein product is CASSAGETGANVLTF. This chain connects TRBV7-7 to TRBJ2-6; 7 bases map to TRBD2. This CDR3 has 15 amino acids. The germline V gene has CDR1 SSHAT and CDR2 FNYEAQ (reference sequence).

On this clone: Mismatch with germline at one junction end may stem from a read error. The chain is built from TRBV11-1 and TRBJ1-1; D is undetermined. Germline values: CDR1 SGHAT, CDR2 FQDESV (reference sequence). There are 11 residues in the CDR3. The chain's CDR3 is CASSRNTEAFF. In DNA form, the CDR3 reads TGTGCCAGCAGTCGGAACACGGAAGCTTTCTTT.

V usage is TRBV14 and J usage is TRBJ1-1; D not resolved. This CDR3 spans 15 amino acids. Germline V gives CDR1 SGHDN, CDR2 FVKESK. V was cut by 1 base and J by 6 bases, with 15 bases left in between. The CDR3 nucleotides read TGTGCCAGCAGCCAAGCTAGGCCCGGGTCCGCTGAAGCTTTCTTT. Its protein product is CASSQARPGSAEAFF.

The rearrangement links TRBV10-3 to TRBJ2-2, with 7 bases that match TRBD2. CDR1 is ENHRY, CDR2 SYGVKD, per germline. The CDR3 spans 14 residues. Losses at the gene ends were 6 bases for V and 5 bases for J; bases not matched to a gene: 6. The CDR3 DNA sequence: TGTGCCATCAGGGGCGGGAGAGAAACCGGGGAGCTGTTTTTT. As protein: CAIRGGRETGELFF.

This clone showed up just once. CDR3 protein: CAISRTSGNSYEQYF. The CDR3 DNA follows: TGTGCCATCAGTCGGACTAGCGGGAACTCCTACGAGCAGTACTTC. The chain has TRBV10-3 and TRBJ2-7; the match to TRBD2 covers 12 bases. Germline V gives CDR1 ENHRY, CDR2 SYGVKD. The V and J ends lost 5 bases and 0 bases, in that order; junction bases with no gene match: 2. CDR3 length: 15 residues.

V and J are TRBV6-6 and TRBJ1-2, with unresolved D. With 6 bases removed from V and 8 bases from J, the gap between germline ends came to 16 bases. This CDR3 comprises 13 residues. The V gene's germline CDR1 is MNHNY and CDR2 SVGAGI (reference sequence). CDR3 protein: CASRNSAVGGYTF. The CDR3 nucleotides read TGTGCCAGCAGAAATTCCGCGGTTGGCGGCTACACCTTC.

The gene calls are TRBV5-3 and TRBJ1-1; D may be TRBD1 (5 bases). TRBV5-3 is flagged as an ORF with uncertain function. CDR3 length: 13 residues. Trimming took 4 bases from V and 1 from J, leaving 8 bases between them. CDR3 sequence (DNA): TGTGCCAGAAGCGGGGGGAGGAACACTGAAGCTTTCTTT. It encodes CARSGGRNTEAFF.

In its sample, this clone was seen a few times. The chain employs TRBV28 and TRBJ1-2; no definite D call. The CDR3 totals 12 residues. The germline gives CDR1 MDHEN, CDR2 SYDVKM. Trimming pared 4 bases from V and 8 bases from J, leaving 11 bases between. The CDR3 DNA is TGTGCCAGCAGTTCCCCGACATTGGGCTACACCTTC. Its protein product is CASSSPTLGYTF.

This chain joins TRBV10-3 and TRBJ1-2; a possible D gene is TRBD1 (5 bases). V shed 3 bases and J shed 11 bases, with 31 bases lying between them. Germline values: CDR1 ENHRY, CDR2 SYGVKD. This CDR3 region has 18 residues. DNA for the CDR3: TGTGCCATCAGTGACGTCACCCGGGGTAGGCAGGGCGGCCCTGCTTACACCTTC. Translated, it gives CAISDVTRGRQGGPAYTF.

This rearrangement joins TRBV11-2 to TRBJ1-1; D gene unclear. Germline CDR1 and CDR2: SGHAT and FQNNGV. This CDR3 has 12 residues. The V end was cut by 5 bases, the J end by 6 bases, with 10 bases between. The CDR3 region has the DNA TGTGCCAGCAGCAACCCGTCCCCTGAAGCTTTCTTT. Translated: CASSNPSPEAFF.

The CDR3 loop reads CASSPTSGSAYEQYF. For the CDR3, the DNA is TGTGCCAGCAGCCCGACTAGCGGGAGTGCCTACGAGCAGTACTTC. The J gene is TRBJ2-7, the V gene TRBV11-2, with TRBD2 identical over 12 bases. J gave up 2 bases and V 5 bases, and 4 bases lay outside the gene matches. The CDR3 has 15 amino acids. CDR1 and CDR2 (germline): SGHAT, FQNNGV. Full variable domain (outside the CDR3, taken from reference TRBV11-2 and TRBJ2-7): EAGVAQSPRYKIIEKRQSVAFWCNPISGHATLYWYQQILGQGPKLLIQFQNNGVVDDSQLPKDRFSAERLKGVDSTLKIQPAKLEDSAVYLCASSPTSGSAYEQYFGPGTRLTVT.

V usage is TRBV28 and J usage is TRBJ2-2; the match to TRBD2 covers 13 bases. V shed 2 bases, J shed 6 bases, and the junction held 6 bases outside the gene matches. Germline V lookup: CDR1 MDHEN, CDR2 SYDVKM. CDR3 length equals 17 residues. The CDR3: CASSLVTSGGPSGELFF. CDR3 sequence (DNA): TGTGCCAGCAGTTTAGTGACTAGCGGGGGGCCATCCGGGGAGCTGTTTTTT.

The chain joins TRBV4-3 to TRBJ2-3; 10 bases align to TRBD2. The germline gives CDR1 LGHNA, CDR2 YSLEER. Unmatched junction bases numbered 12, after V lost 1 base and J lost 5 bases. The CDR3 has 18 residues. CDR3 sequence reads: CASSQGILLAGEEDTQYF. In DNA form, the CDR3 reads TGCGCCAGCAGCCAAGGTATCCTCCTAGCGGGAGAGGAAGATACGCAGTATTTT.

V and J are TRBV11-2 and TRBJ2-7; TRBD1 aligns across 9 bases. Germline lookup yields CDR1 SGHAT and CDR2 FQNNGV. Trimming at V came to 8 bases and at J to 6 bases, leaving 8 bases not matched to a gene. The CDR3 is 13 amino acids. The CDR3 reads CASAGTGRFEQYF. The DNA for the CDR3 is TGTGCCAGCGCAGGGACAGGGCGTTTCGAGCAGTACTTC.

The chain couples TRBV6-1 to TRBJ1-6; D is ambiguous. CDR3 length: 15 amino acids. Germline lookup yields CDR1 MNHNS and CDR2 SASEGT. V gave up 0 bases and J gave up 10 bases, with 13 bases separating them. In nucleotides, the CDR3 is TGTGCCAGCAGTGAAGCGGACGGTACCCTGTCACCCCTCCACTTT. Protein: CASSEADGTLSPLHF.

The V and J genes are TRBV30 and TRBJ2-2, with 10 bases matching TRBD2. CDR1 GTSNPN and CDR2 SVGIG come from the germline V gene (reference sequence). This CDR3 is built from 13 residues. V was pared by 3 bases and J by 5 bases, with 0 bases of the junction left unmatched. The CDR3 DNA reads TGTGCCTGGAGACTAGCGGGGACCGGGGAGCTGTTTTTT. It is translated as CAWRLAGTGELFF.

This chain links TRBV5-1 with TRBJ2-1, with 11 bases lining up with TRBD2. After removal of 0 bases from V and 2 bases from J, the junction contained 4 bases not matched to a gene. The CDR3 consists of 17 residues. Germline values: CDR1 SGHRS, CDR2 YFSETQ. CDR3 loop: CASSLGPTSGAYNEQFF. The CDR3 nucleotides read TGCGCCAGCAGCTTGGGCCCGACTAGCGGGGCCTACAATGAGCAGTTCTTC.

The chain couples TRBV30 to TRBJ1-6; no clear D. The V gene lost 3 bases and the J gene lost 8 bases, with 5 bases spanning the gap. The germline V gene encodes CDR1 GTSNPN and CDR2 SVGIG (reference sequence). The CDR3 covers 11 residues. In DNA form, the CDR3 reads TGTGCCTGGAGCGCAGATTCACCCCTCCACTTT. Its translation: CAWSADSPLHF.

This clone was recorded once. V is TRBV4-1 and J is TRBJ1-2; D possibly corresponds to TRBD1 (6 bases). The germline CDR1 and CDR2 sequences are MGHRA and YSYEKL. Trimming cost V 5 bases and J 5 bases, with 18 bases left between them. There are 15 residues in the CDR3. DNA of the CDR3: TGCGCCAGCAGCAACCCTTTGACAGGCAGGTATGGCTACACCTTC. It encodes CASSNPLTGRYGYTF.

This clone appeared a single time. The chain joins TRBV19 to TRBJ2-2; D unclear. This CDR3 spans 14 amino acids. Germline CDR1 reads LNHDA; CDR2 reads SQIVND (reference sequence). Between the trimmed V and J ends, which lost 3 bases and 3 bases, there was a span of 8 bases. CDR3 bases: TGTGCCAGTAGTATGGCACCGGACACCGGGGAGCTGTTTTTT. This sequence encodes CASSMAPDTGELFF. The full variable domain, completed using reference TRBV19 and TRBJ2-2, is DGGITQSPKYLFRKEGQNVTLSCEQNLNHDAMYWYRQDPGQGLRLIYYSQIVNDFQKGDIAEGYSVSREKKESFPLTVTSAQKNPTAFYLCASSMAPDTGELFFGEGSRLTVL.

This clone was counted between two and nine times. Additional DNA sequences in this sample encode the identical CDR3. The chain employs TRBV9 and TRBJ2-1, with 9 positions matching TRBD1. The V segment lost 0 bases and the J segment 4 bases; nucleotides outside the gene matches: 2. The CDR3 sequence is 15 residues long. Germline CDR1 reads SGDLS; CDR2 reads YYNGEE. DNA of the CDR3: TGTGCCAGCAGCGTAGGACAGGGGGGATACAATGAGCAGTTCTTC. Residues: CASSVGQGGYNEQFF.

CDR3 nucleotides: TGTGCCAGCAGCTTCGGGACAGGGGCTTTCTTT. Translated, it gives CASSFGTGAFF. The rearrangement links TRBV11-2 to TRBJ1-1; 9 bases are a match to TRBD1. The CDR3 length is 11 residues. Losses at the gene ends were 3 bases for V and 11 bases for J; bases not matched to a gene: 1. The germline gives CDR1 SGHAT, CDR2 FQNNGV.